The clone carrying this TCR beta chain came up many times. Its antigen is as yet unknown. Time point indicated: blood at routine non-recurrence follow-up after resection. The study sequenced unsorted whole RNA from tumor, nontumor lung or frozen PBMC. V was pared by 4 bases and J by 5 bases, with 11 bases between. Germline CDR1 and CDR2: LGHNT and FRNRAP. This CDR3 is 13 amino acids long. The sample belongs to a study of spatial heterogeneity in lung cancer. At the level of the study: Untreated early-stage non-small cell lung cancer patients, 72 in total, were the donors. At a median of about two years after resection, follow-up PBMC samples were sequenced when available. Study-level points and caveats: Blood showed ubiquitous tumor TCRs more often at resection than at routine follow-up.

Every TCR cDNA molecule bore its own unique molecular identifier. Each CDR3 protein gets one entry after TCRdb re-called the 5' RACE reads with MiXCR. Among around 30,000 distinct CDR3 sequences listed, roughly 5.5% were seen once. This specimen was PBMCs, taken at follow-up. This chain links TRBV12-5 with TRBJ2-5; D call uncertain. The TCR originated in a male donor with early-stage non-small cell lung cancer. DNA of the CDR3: TGTGCTAGTGGTTCTGGGTCCACGGAGACCCAGTACTTC. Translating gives CASGSGSTETQYF.